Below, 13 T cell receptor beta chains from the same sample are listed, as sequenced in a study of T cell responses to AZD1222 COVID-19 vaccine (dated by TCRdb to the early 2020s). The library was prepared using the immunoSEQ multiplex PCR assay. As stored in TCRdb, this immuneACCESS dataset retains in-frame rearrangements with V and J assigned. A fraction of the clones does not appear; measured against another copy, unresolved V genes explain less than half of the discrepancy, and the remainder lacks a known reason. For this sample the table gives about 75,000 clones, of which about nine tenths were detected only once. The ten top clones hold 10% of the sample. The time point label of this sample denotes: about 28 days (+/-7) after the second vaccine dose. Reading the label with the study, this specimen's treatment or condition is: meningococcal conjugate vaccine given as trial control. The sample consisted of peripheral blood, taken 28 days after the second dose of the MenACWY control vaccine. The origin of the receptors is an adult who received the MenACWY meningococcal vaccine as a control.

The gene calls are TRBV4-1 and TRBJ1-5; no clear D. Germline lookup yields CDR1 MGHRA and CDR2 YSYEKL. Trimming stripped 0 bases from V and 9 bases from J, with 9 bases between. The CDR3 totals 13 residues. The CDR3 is CASSQDSTWPQHF. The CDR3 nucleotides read TGCGCCAGCAGCCAAGATTCGACGTGGCCCCAGCATTTT.

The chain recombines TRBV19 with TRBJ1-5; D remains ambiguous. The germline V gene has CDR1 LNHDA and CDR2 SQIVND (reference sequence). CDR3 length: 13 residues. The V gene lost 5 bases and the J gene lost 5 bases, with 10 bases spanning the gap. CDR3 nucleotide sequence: TGTGCCAGTAGTCAAAGGCAGGATCAGCCCCAGCATTTT. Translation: CASSQRQDQPQHF.

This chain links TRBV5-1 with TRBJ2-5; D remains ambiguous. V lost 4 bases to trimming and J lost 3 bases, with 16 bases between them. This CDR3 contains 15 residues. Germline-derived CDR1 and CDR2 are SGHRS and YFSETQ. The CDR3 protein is CASSPEIGPEETQYF. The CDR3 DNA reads TGCGCCAGCAGCCCGGAGATCGGACCGGAAGAGACCCAGTACTTC. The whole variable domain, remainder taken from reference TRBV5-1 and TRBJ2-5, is KAGVTQTPRYLIKTRGQQVTLSCSPISGHRSVSWYQQTPGQGLQFLFEYFSETQRNKGNFPGRFSGRQFSNSRSEMNVSTLELGDSALYLCASSPEIGPEETQYFGPGTRLLVL.

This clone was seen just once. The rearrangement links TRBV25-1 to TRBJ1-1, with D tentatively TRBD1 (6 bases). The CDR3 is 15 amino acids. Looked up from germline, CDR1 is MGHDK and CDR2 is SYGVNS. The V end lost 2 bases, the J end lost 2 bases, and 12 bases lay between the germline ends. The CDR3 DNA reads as TGTGCCAGCAGTGAACTTGGGGGCGATAACACTGAAGCTTTCTTT. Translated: CASSELGGDNTEAFF. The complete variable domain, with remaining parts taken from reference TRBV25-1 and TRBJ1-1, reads EADIYQTPRYLVIGTGKKITLECSQTMGHDKMYWYQQDPGMELHLIHYSYGVNSTEKGDLSSESTVSRIRTEHFPLTLESARPSHTSQYLCASSELGGDNTEAFFGQGTRLTVV.

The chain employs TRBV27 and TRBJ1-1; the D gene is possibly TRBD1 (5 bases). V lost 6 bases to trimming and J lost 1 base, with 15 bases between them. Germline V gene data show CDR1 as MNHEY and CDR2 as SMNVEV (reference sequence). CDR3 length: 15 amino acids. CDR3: CASSQGARQNTEAFF. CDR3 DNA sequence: TGTGCCAGCAGCCAAGGGGCCCGACAGAACACTGAAGCTTTCTTT.

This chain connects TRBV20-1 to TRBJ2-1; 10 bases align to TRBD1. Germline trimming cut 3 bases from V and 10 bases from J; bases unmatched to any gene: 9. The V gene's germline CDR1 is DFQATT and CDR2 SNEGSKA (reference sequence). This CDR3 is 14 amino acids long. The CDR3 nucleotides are TGCAGTGCTAGTAGGGACAGGGGTCCCTCAGAGCAGTTCTTC. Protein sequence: CSASRDRGPSEQFF.

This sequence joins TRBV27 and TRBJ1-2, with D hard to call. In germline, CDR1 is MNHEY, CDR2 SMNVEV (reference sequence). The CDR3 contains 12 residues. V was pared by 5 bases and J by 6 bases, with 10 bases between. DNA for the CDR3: TGTGCCAGCAGTAACGGGTATGATGGCTACACCTTC. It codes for CASSNGYDGYTF.

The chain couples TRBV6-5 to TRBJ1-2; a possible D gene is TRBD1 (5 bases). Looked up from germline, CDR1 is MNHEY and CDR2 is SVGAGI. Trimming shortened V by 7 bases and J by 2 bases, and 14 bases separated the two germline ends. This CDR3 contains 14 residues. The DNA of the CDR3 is TGTGCCAGCACTCCATCTCGGGGGAACTATGGCTACACCTTC. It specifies CASTPSRGNYGYTF.

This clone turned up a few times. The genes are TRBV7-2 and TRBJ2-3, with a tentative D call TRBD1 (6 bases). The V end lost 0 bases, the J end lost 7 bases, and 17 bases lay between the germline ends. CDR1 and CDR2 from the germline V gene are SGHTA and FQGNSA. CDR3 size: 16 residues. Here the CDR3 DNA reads TGTGCCAGCAGCTTAGCTTGGGGGCAGCCGGGAAATACGCAGTATTTT. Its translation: CASSLAWGQPGNTQYF.

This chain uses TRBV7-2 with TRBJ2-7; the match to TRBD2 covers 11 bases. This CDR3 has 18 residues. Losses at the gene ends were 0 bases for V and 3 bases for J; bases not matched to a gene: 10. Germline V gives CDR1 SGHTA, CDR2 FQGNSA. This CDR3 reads CASSLASLAGGQLYEQYF. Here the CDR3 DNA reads TGTGCCAGCAGCTTAGCGTCGCTAGCGGGGGGCCAGCTCTACGAGCAGTACTTC.

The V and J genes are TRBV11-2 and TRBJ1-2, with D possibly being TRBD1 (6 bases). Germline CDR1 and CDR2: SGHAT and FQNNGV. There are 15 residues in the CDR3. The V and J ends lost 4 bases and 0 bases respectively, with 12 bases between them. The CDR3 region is CASSSNRVANYGYTF. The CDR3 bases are TGTGCCAGCAGCTCCAACAGGGTGGCTAACTATGGCTACACCTTC.

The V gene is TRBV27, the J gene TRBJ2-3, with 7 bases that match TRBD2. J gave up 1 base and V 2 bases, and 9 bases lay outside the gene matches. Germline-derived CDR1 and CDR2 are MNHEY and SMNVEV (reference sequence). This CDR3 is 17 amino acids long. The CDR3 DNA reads TGTGCCAGCAGTTTACAAGCGGGGCCAGGACGCACAGATACGCAGTATTTT. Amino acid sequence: CASSLQAGPGRTDTQYF.

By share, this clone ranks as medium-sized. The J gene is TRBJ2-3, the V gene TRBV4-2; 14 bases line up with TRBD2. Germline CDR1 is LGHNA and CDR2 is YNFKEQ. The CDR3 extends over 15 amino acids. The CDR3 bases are TGTGGCACGAACGCGACTAGCGGGGGGGCAGATACGCAGTATTTT. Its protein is CGTNATSGGADTQYF.